This TCR beta chain derives from a study of blood T cell repertoires in COVID-19. As for the study in general: Donors in the United States, Italy and Spain gave samples during acute or convalescent COVID-19. Sources were T cells, B-cell-depleted T cells, or PBMCs; the material itself was cDNA or gDNA.

CDR3 length: 17 residues. Per the germline V gene, CDR1 is SGHVS and CDR2 is FNYEAQ. Trimming removed 3 bases from V and 4 bases from J; junction bases left unmatched: 10. As processed by the authors: Nucleated cell number was recorded as an estimate derived from reference gene primer amplification. The protocol was immunoSEQ multiplex PCR, while the TCRdb copy is restricted to in-frame clones and leaves out a portion. That table supplies the V and J calls and clone size; D and trimming were determined from the DNA. The table has roughly 230,000 clones, about four fifths seen once. The TCR originated in a man in his forties or fifties with active or convalescent COVID-19. The chain links TRBV7-6 to TRBJ2-7, with 12 bases matching TRBD2. The sample was peripheral blood. CDR3 residues: CASSFMATSGGIYEQYF. The DNA of the CDR3 is TGTGCCAGCAGCTTCATGGCGACTAGCGGGGGCATATACGAGCAGTACTTC.